This paragraph reports one T cell receptor (beta chain). This entry belongs to a study of blood T cell repertoires in COVID-19. Study information: Collection of acute and convalescent COVID-19 samples took place in the United States, Italy and Spain. PBMCs, B-cell-depleted T cells, or T cells were the source of the cDNA or gDNA that made up the material.

The authors' processing: For nucleated cells, counts were estimated from reference gene primer amplification. Generated by immunoSEQ multiplex PCR, the TCRdb table keeps only in-frame clones and is missing some. V and J calls and clone size are as listed in that table; D and trimming were resolved from the DNA. This table holds 150,000 to 200,000 clones, roughly nine tenths found once. The CDR3 runs to 13 residues. Per the germline V gene, CDR1 is MDHEN and CDR2 is SYDVKM. Losses at the gene ends were 5 bases for V and 3 bases for J; bases not matched to a gene: 4. The chain joins TRBV28 to TRBJ2-7; 7 bases map to TRBD1. This clonotype was sampled from a man between 70 and 80 years old with active or convalescent COVID-19. Sequencing input: peripheral blood. The CDR3 is CASSPGGDYEQYF. The DNA for the CDR3 is TGTGCCAGCAGTCCAGGGGGAGACTACGAGCAGTACTTC.